This T cell receptor beta chain stems from a study of T cells in Graves' hyperthyroidism and ophthalmopathy. Study outcomes and limitations: Also found in blood were most expanded thyroid clonotypes above 0.001.

RNA transcripts were the template for amplifying TCR beta CDR3 regions. The study used the HTBI primer set for a first-round RT-PCR of the TCR CDR3. TCRdb used MiXCR to reprocess the multiplex PCR reads, holding one entry per CDR3 protein. The sample has more than 550,000 distinct CDR3 sequences, under 20% seen once. Hyperthyroidism patients were newly diagnosed, had disease duration under 2 months, and were aged 18 to 65 years. The PBMCs were sourced from fresh peripheral blood (less than 11 ml). This clonotype has a handful of counts. The antigen remains undetermined. The V and J ends lost 4 bases and 7 bases respectively, with 8 bases between them. From germline, CDR1 is SGHDN and CDR2 FVKESK. This CDR3 contains 12 residues.

The chain couples TRBV14 to TRBJ2-1; no definite D call. Sequencing used blood. The TCR was taken from a woman aged 45 to 65 with Graves' hyperthyroidism that later progressed to Graves' ophthalmopathy. The CDR3 DNA sequence: TGTGCCAGCAGCCCCTGGGCGAATGAGCAGTTCTTC. Its protein product is CASSPWANEQFF.